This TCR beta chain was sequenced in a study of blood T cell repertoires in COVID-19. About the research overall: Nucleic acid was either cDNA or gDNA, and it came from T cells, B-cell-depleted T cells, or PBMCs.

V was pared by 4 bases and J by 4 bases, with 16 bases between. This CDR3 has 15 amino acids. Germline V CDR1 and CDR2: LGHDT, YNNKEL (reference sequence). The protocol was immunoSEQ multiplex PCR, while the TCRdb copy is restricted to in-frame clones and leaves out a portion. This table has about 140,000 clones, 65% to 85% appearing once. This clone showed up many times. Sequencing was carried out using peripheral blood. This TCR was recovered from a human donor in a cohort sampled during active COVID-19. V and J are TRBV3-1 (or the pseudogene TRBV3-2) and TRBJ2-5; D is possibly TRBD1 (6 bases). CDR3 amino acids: CASSPPTGRRETQYF. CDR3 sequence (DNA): TGTGCCAGCAGCCCCCCAACAGGGAGAAGAGAGACCCAGTACTTC.